Listed here are 11 T cell receptor beta chains from one sample, sequenced in a study of sequential checkpoint blockade in melanoma (dated by TCRdb to between 2017 and 2020). The treatment or condition label, as the study defines it: randomized to nivolumab then ipilimumab (arm A) or the reverse (arm B). Library creation used the immunoSEQ multiplex PCR assay. TCRdb holds this immuneACCESS table with in-frame rearrangements only. Some clones are missing; in checked studies, unresolved V genes explain under half, and the rest has no known cause. A total of over 15,000 clones appear in this sample, about three fifths of them only once. The ten largest make up approximately 15% of the sample. The sample here was CD8+ T cells sorted from blood (inferred from file names), taken from a patient given nivolumab and ipilimumab in sequence. These receptors all stem from a human donor with melanoma.

This chain connects TRBV19 to TRBJ2-1; 9 nucleotides agree with TRBD1. This CDR3 spans 15 amino acids. V gave up 3 bases and J gave up 5 bases; unmatched junction bases: 5. Germline V gives CDR1 LNHDA, CDR2 SQIVND (reference sequence). CDR3 sequence (DNA): TGTGCCAGTAGTATTGGGGACAGGGAGGACAATGAGCAGTTCTTC. Translated: CASSIGDREDNEQFF.

The table lists this clone with a few counts. The V and J genes are TRBV6-1 and TRBJ2-7; 9 positions agree with TRBD1. Germline assignment: CDR1 MNHNS and CDR2 SASEGT. V dropped 4 bases and J dropped 5; count of bases not matched to a gene: 9. This CDR3 spans 15 amino acids. CDR3 sequence: CASSATGGPGDEQYF. In DNA form, the CDR3 reads TGTGCCAGCAGTGCTACAGGGGGCCCGGGGGACGAGCAGTACTTC.

The chain couples TRBV2 to TRBJ1-1; 9 nucleotides agree with TRBD1. The CDR3 sequence is 12 residues long. CDR1 is SNHLY and CDR2 is FYNNEI in the germline V gene. CDR3: CGGGQGRTEAFF. For the CDR3, the DNA is TGTGGGGGGGGACAGGGTCGAACTGAAGCTTTCTTT.

The CDR3 DNA sequence: TGTGCCAGTAGTGCTCCCTATGGGGGCTTGCCCTACAATGAGCAGTTCTTC. This gives the protein CASSAPYGGLPYNEQFF. This chain joins TRBV19 and TRBJ2-1, with D possibly matching TRBD1 (6 bases). Germline CDR1 LNHDA, CDR2 SQIVND (reference sequence). The V gene lost 5 bases and the J gene lost 2 bases, with 19 bases spanning the gap. This CDR3 is built from 17 residues.

Remarks on this clone: The junction does not match germline at one end; this may be a read error. The chain joins TRBV6-5 to TRBJ2-3, with 11 bases identical to TRBD1. This CDR3 has 15 amino acids. The germline CDR1 and CDR2 sequences are MNHEY and SVGAGI. For the CDR3, the DNA is TGTGCCAGCAGCTCGGGACAGGGGGGCACCGATACGCAGTATTTT. This sequence encodes CASSSGQGGTDTQYF.

J is TRBJ2-5 and V is TRBV29-1; weak D call: TRBD1 (5 bases). The germline gives CDR1 SQVTM, CDR2 ANQGSEA. CDR3 length equals 11 residues. V dropped 5 bases and J dropped 5 bases, with 9 bases sitting between them. CDR3 coding DNA: TGCAGCGTTCCGGACACGGAGACCCAGTACTTC. Protein sequence: CSVPDTETQYF.

The chain combines TRBV2 with TRBJ2-7; possible D gene TRBD2, 5 bases. Germline V gene lookup returns CDR1 SNHLY and CDR2 FYNNEI. V lost 4 bases and J lost 7, with 14 bases in between. The CDR3 contains 13 residues. The CDR3 sequence: CASSGIGRGEQYF. CDR3 in DNA: TGTGCCAGCAGTGGGATCGGTCGGGGTGAGCAGTACTTC. Drawing the rest from reference TRBV2 and TRBJ2-7, the complete variable domain is EPEVTQTPSHQVTQMGQEVILRCVPISNHLYFYWYRQILGQKVEFLVSFYNNEISEKSEIFDDQFSVERPDGSNFTLKIRSTKLEDSAMYFCASSGIGRGEQYFGPGTRLTVT.

The rearrangement links TRBV5-4 to TRBJ1-6, with a weak D call TRBD1 (6 bases). CDR3 length: 16 amino acids. Trimming took 4 bases from V and 0 from J, leaving 11 bases between them. In germline, CDR1 is SGHNT, CDR2 YYREEE (reference sequence). The CDR3 region has the DNA TGTGCCAGCAGCCGACAGGCGAGCTCCTATAATTCACCCCTCCACTTT. Residues: CASSRQASSYNSPLHF.

This rearrangement joins TRBV11-2 to TRBJ2-1; the match to TRBD2 covers 10 bases. V shed 0 bases and J 2 bases; nucleotides not matched to a gene: 1. CDR1 is SGHAT and CDR2 is FQNNGV in the germline V gene. This CDR3 is built from 16 residues. The DNA for the CDR3 is TGTGCCAGCAGCTTAGATGGGACTAGCGCCTACAATGAGCAGTTCTTC. Translation: CASSLDGTSAYNEQFF.

This clone was found a few times. The chain carries TRBV7-6 and TRBJ1-5, with a tentative D call TRBD1 (6 bases). CDR3 length: 15 amino acids. V was shortened by 4 bases and J by 4 bases, with 14 bases between the two germline ends. Per the germline V gene, CDR1 is SGHVS and CDR2 is FNYEAQ. The CDR3 loop reads CASSSDSPRNQPQHF. The CDR3 DNA follows: TGTGCCAGCAGCTCGGACAGCCCCCGGAATCAGCCCCAGCATTTT.

The chain carries TRBV27 and TRBJ2-3; 8 bases are shared with TRBD2. Germline V gene lookup returns CDR1 MNHEY and CDR2 SMNVEV (reference sequence). The ends lost 5 bases at V and 3 bases at J; junction bases unmatched: 7. The CDR3 length is 15 residues. CDR3 residues: CASSPLAGSTDTQYF. The CDR3 DNA is TGTGCCAGCAGTCCCTTAGCGGGGTCGACAGATACGCAGTATTTT.